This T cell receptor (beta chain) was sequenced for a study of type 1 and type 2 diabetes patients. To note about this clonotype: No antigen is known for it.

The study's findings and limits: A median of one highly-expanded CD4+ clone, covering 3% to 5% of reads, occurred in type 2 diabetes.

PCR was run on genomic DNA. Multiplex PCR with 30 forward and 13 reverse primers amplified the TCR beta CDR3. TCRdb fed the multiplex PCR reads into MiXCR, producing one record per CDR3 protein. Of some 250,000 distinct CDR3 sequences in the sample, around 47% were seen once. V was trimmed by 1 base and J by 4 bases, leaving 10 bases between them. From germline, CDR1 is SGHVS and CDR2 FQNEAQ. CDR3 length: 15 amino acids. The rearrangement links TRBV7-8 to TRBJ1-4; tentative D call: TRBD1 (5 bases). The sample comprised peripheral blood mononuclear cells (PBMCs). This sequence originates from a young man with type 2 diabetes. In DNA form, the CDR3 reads TGTGCCAGCAGCTTAGTGGTGGGGGTTAATGAAAAACTGTTTTTT. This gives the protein CASSLVVGVNEKLFF.